Following are 22 T cell receptor beta chains from one sample sequenced in a study of cytomegalovirus exposure and HLA in healthy donors (dated by TCRdb to the late 2010s). Libraries were constructed by the immunoSEQ multiplex PCR assay. A mixture of 60 forward primers for TCR Vbeta segments and 13 reverse primers for TCR Jbeta segments was used in the multiplex PCR. TCRdb obtained this table from immuneACCESS and retained in-frame rearrangements with V and J assigned. These tables miss some clones; where compared with another copy, unresolved V genes account for less than half of the shortfall, and the remainder is unexplained. Present in this sample are about 140,000 clones, approximately 82% of which were seen just once. Together, the top ten hold 1.4% of the sample. The material sequenced was PBMCs. The source of these receptors is a man aged 25-45 years in good health and CMV-seropositive.

In its sample, this clone was seen a few times. The rearrangement links TRBV2 to TRBJ1-5; 9 bases match TRBD1. This CDR3 comprises 15 residues. Germline V gene data show CDR1 as SNHLY and CDR2 as FYNNEI. The J segment lost 1 base and the V segment lost 3 bases, leaving 1 base of the junction unmatched. CDR3 DNA: TGTGCCAGCAGTGATGACAGGGGGAGCAATCAGCCCCAGCATTTT. As protein: CASSDDRGSNQPQHF.

About this clone: Other DNA sequences in the sample encode the same CDR3. The chain employs TRBV18 and TRBJ1-5; 9 positions agree with TRBD1. Germline V gene data show CDR1 as KGHSH and CDR2 as LQKENI. V lost 3 bases to trimming and J lost 6 bases; unmatched junction nucleotides: 3. CDR3 length: 14 residues. CDR3 bases: TGTGCCAGCTCACCCGAGACAGGGGGTCAGCCCCAGCATTTT. Protein sequence: CASSPETGGQPQHF.

The V call is TRBV23-1, the J call TRBJ2-7; 9 bases are shared with TRBD1. Being an ORF, TRBV23-1 has a function that is uncertain. V shed 5 bases and J 3 bases; nucleotides not matched to a gene: 5. The CDR3 is 14 residues long. CDR3 region: CASSSGTGSYEQYF. The CDR3 nucleotides are TGCGCCAGCAGTAGTGGGACAGGGAGCTACGAGCAGTACTTC.

This chain uses TRBV19 with TRBJ2-1; D is undetermined. CDR1 is LNHDA, CDR2 SQIVND, per germline (reference sequence). Trimming removed 1 base from V and 9 bases from J, with 7 bases in between. The length of the CDR3 is 12 residues. The CDR3 region is CASSIGLTEQFF. In DNA, the CDR3 is TGTGCCAGTAGTATAGGACTCACTGAGCAGTTCTTC.

CDR3 residues: CASRADRGGSGNTIYF. CDR3 DNA sequence: TGTGCCAGCAGGGCGGACAGGGGAGGCTCTGGAAACACCATATATTTT. This sequence joins TRBV2 and TRBJ1-3, with 9 bases aligning to TRBD1. V shed 6 bases, J shed 0 bases, and the junction held 6 bases outside the gene matches. Germline CDR1 reads SNHLY; CDR2 reads FYNNEI. The length of the CDR3 is 16 residues.

The chain uses TRBV6-5 and TRBJ1-1, with D possibly matching TRBD1 (5 bases). Trimming pared 6 bases from V and 6 bases from J, leaving 14 bases between. The CDR3 has 13 amino acids. Germline V gene lookup returns CDR1 MNHEY and CDR2 SVGAGI. CDR3 bases: TGTGCCAGCAGACCTGGACACGGGTCTGAAGCTTTCTTT. It encodes CASRPGHGSEAFF.

The J gene is TRBJ2-3, the V gene TRBV6-5; D perhaps matches TRBD1 (6 bases). The CDR3 extends over 12 amino acids. The V gene's germline CDR1 is MNHEY and CDR2 SVGAGI. V lost 6 bases to trimming and J lost 5 bases, with 9 bases between them. CDR3 sequence: CASSQQGDTQYF. The CDR3 nucleotides read TGTGCCAGCAGCCAACAGGGAGATACGCAGTATTTT.

The V and J genes are TRBV7-2 and TRBJ2-5; D is possibly TRBD2 (6 bases). CDR3 length: 14 amino acids. The V gene's germline CDR1 is SGHTA and CDR2 FQGNSA. The V end was cut by 4 bases, the J end by 7 bases, with 16 bases between. CDR3 loop: CASSSRLVNPTQYF. CDR3 bases: TGTGCCAGCAGCTCTCGACTAGTAAATCCGACCCAGTACTTC.

For this clone: The junction and the germline gene differ at one end; a read error may be behind it. The chain has TRBV10-3 and TRBJ2-7, with D unclear. The V gene's germline CDR1 is ENHRY and CDR2 SYGVKD. The length of the CDR3 is 11 residues. CDR3 sequence (DNA): TGTGCCATCAGTGAGTCATACGGGCAGTACTTC. Residues: CAISESYGQYF.

The genes are TRBV11-3 and TRBJ2-1; TRBD1 aligns across 10 bases. CDR1 and CDR2 (germline): SGHNT, YENEEA. V lost 5 bases and J lost 9; bases outside the gene matches: 10. CDR3 length equals 15 residues. CDR3 nucleotides: TGTGCCAGCAGCCCGGGACAGGGGCAGGTTCTTGAGCAGTTCTTC. As protein: CASSPGQGQVLEQFF.

V and J are TRBV11-3 and TRBJ2-7; 7 bases align to TRBD2. V dropped 1 base and J dropped 2; count of bases not matched to a gene: 5. Germline CDR1 is SGHNT and CDR2 is YENEEA. The CDR3 length is 15 residues. The CDR3 DNA reads TGTGCCAGCAGCTTAGCTGGGGAGGGAACCTACGAGCAGTACTTC. Translation: CASSLAGEGTYEQYF.

V usage is TRBV5-1 and J usage is TRBJ1-1; TRBD1 is a possible D gene (6 bases). Germline V lookup: CDR1 SGHRS, CDR2 YFSETQ. The ends were cut back, 1 base at V and 2 bases at J, with 12 bases in the middle. The CDR3 contains 15 residues. The chain's CDR3 is CASSLTGSTNTEAFF. The DNA of the CDR3 is TGCGCCAGCAGCTTGACAGGGTCAACAAACACTGAAGCTTTCTTT.

J is TRBJ1-5 and V is TRBV28, with 7 bases aligning to TRBD1. CDR3 length equals 14 residues. In germline, CDR1 is MDHEN, CDR2 SYDVKM. Unmatched junction bases numbered 4, after V lost 6 bases and J lost 2 bases. In DNA form, the CDR3 reads TGTGCCAGCAGCCCGACAGGGCGCAATCAGCCCCAGCATTTT. Translating gives CASSPTGRNQPQHF.

This rearrangement joins TRBV23-1 to TRBJ1-2, with TRBD1 matching over 7 bases. TRBV23-1 is an ORF, with its function uncertain. V gave up 9 bases and J gave up 4 bases; unmatched junction bases: 5. This CDR3 is built from 12 residues. The CDR3 sequence is CARGQPTYGYTF. In nucleotides, the CDR3 is TGCGCCAGGGGACAGCCTACCTATGGCTACACCTTC.

This clone was seen a single time. CDR3 bases: TGTGCCAGCAGTTACTCACAGGGTGATAATTCACCCCTCCACTTT. This gives the protein CASSYSQGDNSPLHF. This chain joins TRBV6-5 and TRBJ1-6; TRBD1 might be the D (6 bases). Trimming pared 0 bases from V and 5 bases from J, leaving 8 bases between. CDR1 MNHEY and CDR2 SVGAGI come from the germline V gene. CDR3 length: 15 amino acids.

V and J are TRBV9 and TRBJ1-6; 7 bases fit TRBD1. J lost 4 bases, V lost 0 bases, and 7 bases had no gene match. The CDR3 sequence is 17 residues long. The germline V gene encodes CDR1 SGDLS and CDR2 YYNGEE. CDR3 bases: TGTGCCAGCAGCGTAGATCCAGGGGGAGATTATAATTCACCCCTCCACTTT. It codes for CASSVDPGGDYNSPLHF.

V is TRBV30 and J is TRBJ2-7; TRBD1 might be the D (5 bases). Germline values: CDR1 GTSNPN, CDR2 SVGIG (reference sequence). V was cut by 0 bases and J by 0 bases, with 15 bases left in between. This CDR3 is built from 16 residues. CDR3 DNA sequence: TGTGCCTGGAGTGTAGGGGTTGCCGCCAGCTCCTACGAGCAGTACTTC. This codes for CAWSVGVAASSYEQYF.

The CDR3 reads CASSFSGRANTEAFF. The CDR3 DNA is TGTGCCAGCAGTTTCTCCGGTCGAGCGAACACTGAAGCTTTCTTT. The gene calls are TRBV27 and TRBJ1-1; D is unresolved. The V and J ends lost 3 bases and 1 base respectively, with 12 bases between them. Germline CDR1 and CDR2: MNHEY and SMNVEV (reference sequence). CDR3 length: 15 amino acids.

V usage is TRBV6-5 and J usage is TRBJ2-3; maybe TRBD2 (5 bases). Trimming stripped 8 bases from V and 6 bases from J, with 15 bases between. CDR1 MNHEY and CDR2 SVGAGI come from the germline V gene. This CDR3 region has 13 residues. The chain's CDR3 is CASLGSSGDTQYF. The CDR3 DNA reads TGTGCCAGCTTGGGGAGCTCAGGTGATACGCAGTATTTT.

The table lists this clone with a count of one. V is TRBV5-1 and J is TRBJ1-4; 10 bases map to TRBD1. The CDR3 sequence is 15 residues long. CDR1 and CDR2 from the germline V gene are SGHRS and YFSETQ. V lost 4 bases, J lost 7 bases, and 7 bases stayed unmatched. CDR3 bases: TGCGCCAGCAGCCAGGCAGGGGACAGGGGTGAAAAACTGTTTTTT. Translation gives CASSQAGDRGEKLFF.

The chain uses TRBV9 and TRBJ2-5; D may be TRBD1 (7 bases). CDR3 length: 16 residues. Germline CDR1 reads SGDLS; CDR2 reads YYNGEE. Between the trimmed V and J ends, which lost 2 bases and 4 bases, there was a span of 18 bases. CDR3 sequence reads: CASSVEGALDGETQYF. DNA for the CDR3: TGTGCCAGCAGCGTGGAGGGGGCGCTGGACGGAGAGACCCAGTACTTC.

The rearrangement links TRBV5-1 to TRBJ2-5; maybe TRBD2 (6 bases). CDR3 length equals 14 residues. Per germline, CDR1 SGHRS and CDR2 YFSETQ. The V end was cut by 4 bases, the J end by 1 base, with 11 bases between. CDR3: CASSHPGVQETQYF. For the CDR3, the DNA is TGCGCCAGCAGCCACCCGGGGGTCCAAGAGACCCAGTACTTC. The entire variable domain, with the rest obtained from reference TRBV5-1 and TRBJ2-5, is as follows: KAGVTQTPRYLIKTRGQQVTLSCSPISGHRSVSWYQQTPGQGLQFLFEYFSETQRNKGNFPGRFSGRQFSNSRSEMNVSTLELGDSALYLCASSHPGVQETQYFGPGTRLLVL.